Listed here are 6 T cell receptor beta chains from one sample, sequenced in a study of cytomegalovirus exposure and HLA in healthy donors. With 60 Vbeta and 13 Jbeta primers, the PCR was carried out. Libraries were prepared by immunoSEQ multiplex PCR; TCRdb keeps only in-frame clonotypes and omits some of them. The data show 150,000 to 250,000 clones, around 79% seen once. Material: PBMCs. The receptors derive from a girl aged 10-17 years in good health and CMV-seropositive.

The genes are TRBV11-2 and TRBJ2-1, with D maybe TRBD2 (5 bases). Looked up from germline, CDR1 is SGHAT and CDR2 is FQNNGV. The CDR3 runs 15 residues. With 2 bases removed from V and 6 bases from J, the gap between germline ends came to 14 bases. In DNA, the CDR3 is TGTGCCAGCAGCTTATACGGACTCCGTGGCAATGAGCAGTTCTTC. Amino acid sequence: CASSLYGLRGNEQFF.

CDR3 nucleotide sequence: TGTGCCAGCCGGGAGGGGACAGGGCCTACCGAGCAGTACTTC. Its protein product is CASREGTGPTEQYF. This sequence joins TRBV27 and TRBJ2-7, with TRBD1 as a possible D gene (9 bases). This CDR3 has 14 residues. In germline, CDR1 is MNHEY, CDR2 SMNVEV (reference sequence). V was clipped by 8 bases and J by 6 bases, with 20 bases between them.

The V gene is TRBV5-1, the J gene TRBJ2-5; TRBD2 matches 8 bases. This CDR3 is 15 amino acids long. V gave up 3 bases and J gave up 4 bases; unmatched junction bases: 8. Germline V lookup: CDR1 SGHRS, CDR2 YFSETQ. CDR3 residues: CASSWRGTRPETQYF. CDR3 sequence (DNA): TGCGCCAGCAGCTGGCGGGGGACTAGACCAGAGACCCAGTACTTC.

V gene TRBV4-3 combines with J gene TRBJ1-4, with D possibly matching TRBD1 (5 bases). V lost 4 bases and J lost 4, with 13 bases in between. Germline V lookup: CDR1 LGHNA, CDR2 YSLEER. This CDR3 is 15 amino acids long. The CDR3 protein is CASSLTGTGNEKLFF. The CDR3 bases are TGCGCCAGCAGCCTGACCGGGACTGGTAATGAAAAACTGTTTTTT.

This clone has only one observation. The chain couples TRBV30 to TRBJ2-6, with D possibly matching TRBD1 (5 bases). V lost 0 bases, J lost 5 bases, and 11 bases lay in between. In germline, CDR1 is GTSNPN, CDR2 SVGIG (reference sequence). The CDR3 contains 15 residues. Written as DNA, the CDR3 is TGTGCCTGGAGTGTACAGGACCTCTGGGCCAACGTCCTGACTTTC. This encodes CAWSVQDLWANVLTF. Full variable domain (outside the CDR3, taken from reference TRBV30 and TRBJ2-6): SQTIHQWPATLVQPVGSPLSLECTVEGTSNPNLYWYRQAAGRGLQLLFYSVGIGQISSEVPQNLSASRPQDRQFILSSKKLLLSDSGFYLCAWSVQDLWANVLTFGAGSRLTVL.

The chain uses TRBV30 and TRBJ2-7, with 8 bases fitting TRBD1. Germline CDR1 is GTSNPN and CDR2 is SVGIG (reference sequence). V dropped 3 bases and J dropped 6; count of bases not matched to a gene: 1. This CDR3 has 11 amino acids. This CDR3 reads CAWSGTGEQYF. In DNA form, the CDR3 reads TGTGCCTGGAGCGGGACAGGCGAGCAGTACTTC.